A selection of T cell receptor beta chains follows, all from one sample in a study of PD-L1 blockade in urothelial cancer. Sequenced by immunoSEQ multiplex PCR; TCRdb stores in-frame clones only, minus some. This table has around 22,000 clones, roughly 85% appearing once. The material sequenced was PBMCs, taken around atezolizumab (anti-PD-L1) treatment. These receptor sequences come from a man in his fifties with urothelial cancer. The CDR3 runs from the conserved cysteine through the conserved F or W. The D gene is left open where the match is weak. Where a row states a size, it is once, few, many or the class of an expanded clone; other rows omit it.

clone_size v_call d_call cdr3_aa
NA TRBV4-3 TRBD2 CASSALGGTLGEQYF
NA TRBV30 NA CAWRGGTTGNTIYF
NA TRBV9 NA CASSVTQGGETQYF
NA TRBV18 TRBD1 CASSPEDRGAYF
NA TRBV7-9 TRBD1 CASSLGLGQGANYGYTF
NA TRBV2 TRBD1 CASQGARDTEAFF
NA TRBV29-1 NA CSTTVETQYF
NA TRBV7-8 NA CASSFGTHETQYF
NA TRBV19 NA CASSTSWTDNEQFF
NA TRBV6-6 NA CASSYSQAGYGYTF
NA TRBV2 TRBD2 CASTQRVAGSSYEQYF
NA TRBV18 TRBD1 CASSPDRGREQYF
NA TRBV7-7 NA CASSFTASSDTQYF
once TRBV11-2 NA CASSLAVGSLKRGETQYF
few TRBV7-9 NA CASSRDSNQPQHF
few TRBV28 TRBD1 CASTPTGAYYEQYF
NA TRBV19 NA CASSIRPGSTYNEQFF
NA TRBV18 NA CASSPKNGAHTEAFF
NA TRBV7-9 TRBD2 CASSSRGLADYNEQFF
NA TRBV5-4 NA CASSFDRILTEAFF
NA TRBV30 NA CAWSSTAIRAGRNTF
few TRBV6-5 TRBD2 CASSVLLAGKNEQYF
NA TRBV5-6 NA CASSQLSAGIQSLHF
NA TRBV19 TRBD1 CASSTTGGGKNIQYF
NA TRBV5-1 NA CASSPFPGNEKLFF
NA TRBV6-5 TRBD1 CASRDRGFNQPQHF
NA TRBV18 NA CASSPFSIGVNNQPQHF
NA TRBV18 TRBD1 CASSPGTELEAFF
NA TRBV2 TRBD1 CASSEGLVTGSNQPQHF
NA TRBV9 NA CASSAVLGGNEQFF
NA TRBV7-2 NA CASSPKRQSLNEQYF
NA TRBV27 NA CASSPPPVGNQPQHF
NA TRBV2 TRBD2 CASAGTSGYEQYF
NA TRBV4-1 NA CASSQEVAGAANTGELFF
NA TRBV5-4 TRBD2 CASSPRRTSGPQETQYF
NA TRBV2 TRBD1 CASRQGAGNTIYF
NA TRBV7-2 NA CASSLATGNQETQYF
NA TRBV9 NA CASSSQGNNKETQYF
NA TRBV30 TRBD2 CAWNPGTSGITGELFF
NA TRBV30 TRBD1 CAWSVGEGGLLSNEKLFF
NA TRBV7-8 TRBD1 CASSLGSGGWETQYF
NA TRBV29-1 TRBD2 CSVGKGGSGLAGGIQETQYF
NA TRBV7-9 TRBD1 CASSLGTGYNEQFF
NA TRBV30 NA CACLRDWRDYGYTF
NA TRBV6-6 NA CASSYSVQNYEQYF
NA TRBV6-5 TRBD2 CASSPPGRVTDTQYF
NA TRBV5-4 TRBD1 CASSPGTGGYEQYF
NA TRBV18 NA CASSPTGNPNEKLFF
NA TRBV2 TRBD1 CAPGRDRGYEQYF
NA TRBV29-1 NA CSVTDISGQPQHF
NA TRBV7-8 TRBD2 CASTRGGYEQYF